These T cell receptor beta chains were read from a single sample in a study of beta chain features in type 1 diabetes. The method was immunoSEQ multiplex PCR; TCRdb's version includes in-frame clones alone and lacks a portion of them. The repertoire holds fewer than 900,000 clones, with about a sixth as singletons. Material for sequencing was naive CD4+ T cells from blood. The receptors originated from a woman aged 18 to 35 in good health. Each CDR3 is given with its conserved first and last residue. Not every row has a clone size; where given, it reads once, few, many or a size class.

J,size,V,CDR3
TRBJ2-7,-,TRBV5-1,CASSRGIGQPYEQYF
TRBJ2-7,few,TRBV5-1,CASSLRGTGPLGNEQYF
TRBJ1-4,-,TRBV29-1,CSVEVDEKLFF
TRBJ2-4,-,TRBV14,CASSPVVAGGGAKNIQYF
TRBJ1-3,-,TRBV6-5,CASRAGTTVNTIYF
TRBJ2-3,-,TRBV18,CASSPSSTDTQYF
TRBJ2-7,-,TRBV7-2,CASSLYRGKEYEQYF
TRBJ2-1,few,TRBV5-4,CASSLVPSGVYNEQFF
TRBJ2-2,-,TRBV28,CASSSPAGANTGELFF
TRBJ2-1,few,TRBV7-9,CASSLSGSVNEQFF
TRBJ2-5,-,TRBV6-1,CASSEPGVGAETQYF
TRBJ2-7,-,TRBV7-2,CASSRYSYEQYF
TRBJ1-2,-,TRBV27,CASSLRRGTVGYTF
TRBJ2-3,few,TRBV19,CASSRGNADTQYF
TRBJ1-1,few,TRBV9,CASSVGGQAYTEAFF
TRBJ2-7,-,TRBV27,CASSLSGSEQYF
TRBJ2-5,few,TRBV5-1,CASSSRDRVETQYF
TRBJ1-5,few,TRBV6-5,CASSATRWDQPQHF
TRBJ2-7,-,TRBV6-5,CASSYSGTVTYEQYF
TRBJ1-1,few,TRBV29-1,CSVVQGWNTEAFF
TRBJ2-1,-,TRBV6-5,CASSYGRGRRGQFF
TRBJ2-7,-,TRBV19,CASSLEGTYEQYF
TRBJ2-3,-,TRBV6-6,CASSSMGEDTQYF
TRBJ2-3,few,TRBV6-6,CASSWSGRADTQYF
TRBJ2-1,-,TRBV15,CATSRDLEWGNEQFF
TRBJ2-3,-,TRBV7-9,CASGTSGTDTQYF
TRBJ2-7,few,TRBV2,CASSEVTVGSYEQYF
TRBJ2-3,-,TRBV4-2,CASSPVPGSIDTQYF
TRBJ2-3,-,TRBV7-9,CASSAPGLAGMISTDTQYF
TRBJ1-1,-,TRBV19,CASSYEGGTEAFF
TRBJ2-7,few,TRBV2,CATRGQLGSYEQYF
TRBJ2-7,few,TRBV4-2,CASSQGLSTSGNTYEQYF
TRBJ2-3,-,TRBV9,CASSVATTAGVGDTQYF
TRBJ2-1,-,TRBV28,CASSLWVRPDLSRESYNEQFF
TRBJ2-5,-,TRBV5-1,CASRRGRDQETQYF
TRBJ1-2,-,TRBV10-3,CAISESSGTYGYTF
TRBJ1-2,-,TRBV10-2,CASSRQGSYGYTF
TRBJ2-2,once,TRBV7-2,CASSSRPRVRITGELFF
TRBJ2-3,few,TRBV18,CASSPRTGTYPRPDTQYF
TRBJ2-7,-,TRBV20-1,CSAWGWYEQYF
TRBJ1-6,-,TRBV6-5,CASSYSGRLNSPLHF
TRBJ1-4,-,TRBV7-2,CASSYAPASGEKLFF
TRBJ1-4,-,TRBV9,CASSGGGSRTTNEKLFF
TRBJ1-5,-,TRBV6-5,CASSYGQAQHF
TRBJ2-3,-,TRBV7-3,CASSLTAYETQYF
TRBJ2-5,few,TRBV29-1,CSVRSFGTGTETQYF
TRBJ2-3,-,TRBV28,CASSLGADTQYF